The rows below give T cell receptor beta chains drawn from one sample of a study of control samples from healthy donors and cancer patients. Assay used: immunoSEQ multiplex PCR; TCRdb lists only in-frame clones, some missing. The sample records 100,000 to 150,000 clones, approximately 89% being singletons. Sequenced material: PBMCs. The receptors originated from a man between 45 and 60 years old with head and neck cancer. Both conserved end residues are part of each CDR3. D genes are given only for firm matches. Expanded clones are given a class, and other clones once, few, many or no size at all.

TRBJ1-4 TRBV28 - - CASRQPPKIKLFF TGTGCCAGCAGACAACCCCCTAAAATAAAACTGTTTTTT
TRBJ1-2 TRBV10-2 - - CASSPRDYGGYTF TGCGCCAGCAGTCCTCGGGACTATGGGGGCTACACCTTC
TRBJ1-2 TRBV27 - TRBD1 CASSLEGAASGYTF TGTGCCAGCAGTTTAGAGGGGGCAGCCTCTGGCTACACCTTC
TRBJ2-1 TRBV28 - - CASTGAGINEQFF TGTGCCAGCACCGGGGCCGGTATCAATGAGCAGTTCTTC
TRBJ2-1 TRBV11-3 - TRBD2 CASSLGDTSGNNEQFF TGTGCCAGCAGCTTAGGCGATACTAGCGGAAACAATGAGCAGTTCTTC
TRBJ2-7 TRBV30 - TRBD1 CACSTGTYEQYF TGTGCCTGCTCGACAGGGACCTACGAGCAGTACTTC
TRBJ2-1 TRBV7-9 - TRBD2 CASSLLAGEQFF TGTGCCAGCAGCTTGTTAGCGGGAGAGCAGTTCTTC
TRBJ2-3 TRBV5-4 - - CASSLRLDPYTDTQYF TGTGCCAGCAGCTTGCGACTAGACCCCTACACAGATACGCAGTATTTT
TRBJ2-7 TRBV5-1 - TRBD1 CASSPGTGGVGYEQYF TGCGCCAGCAGCCCGGGGACAGGGGGCGTCGGCTACGAGCAGTACTTC
TRBJ1-6 TRBV11-2 once - CASQTGTYNSPLHF TGTGCCAGCCAAACGGGCACCTATAATTCACCCCTCCACTTT
TRBJ2-6 TRBV7-2 - - CASSPQGSGANVLTF TGTGCCAGCAGCCCACAGGGTTCTGGGGCCAACGTCCTGACTTTC
TRBJ1-1 TRBV3-1/TRBV3-2 - TRBD1 CASSLRTGGGTTEAFF TGTGCCAGCAGCCTCAGAACAGGGGGGGGCACCACTGAAGCTTTCTTT
TRBJ2-7 TRBV7-3 - - CASSFGTAYEQYF TGTGCCAGCAGCTTCGGAACGGCCTACGAGCAGTACTTC
TRBJ2-7 TRBV6-5 - - CASSGGFHEQYF TGTGCCAGTTCAGGGGGGTTCCACGAGCAGTACTTC
TRBJ2-1 TRBV7-2 - - CASSLGRRIYNEQFF TGTGCCAGCAGCTTGGGACGGAGAATCTACAATGAGCAGTTCTTC
TRBJ2-1 TRBV3-1/TRBV3-2 - - CASSQQGSYNEQFF TGTGCCAGCAGCCAGCAGGGTTCCTACAATGAGCAGTTCTTC
TRBJ2-6 TRBV5-1 - - CASSLAVSGANVLTF TGCGCCAGCAGCTTGGCCGTCTCCGGGGCCAACGTCCTGACTTTC
TRBJ1-5 TRBV10-3 - - CAIRGEGDSNQPQHF TGTGCCATCAGGGGGGAGGGAGATAGCAATCAGCCCCAGCATTTT
TRBJ2-1 TRBV9 once TRBD2 CASSVGPRTSVKGNEQFF TGTGCCAGCAGCGTAGGGCCCAGGACTAGCGTCAAGGGCAATGAGCAGTTCTTC
TRBJ1-6 TRBV2 few - CASHRDTNSPLHF TGTGCCAGCCACAGGGACACAAATTCACCCCTCCACTTT
TRBJ2-2 TRBV7-9 - - CASSLAGVRTGELFF TGTGCCAGCAGCTTGGCAGGCGTTCGTACCGGGGAGCTGTTTTTT
TRBJ2-1 TRBV19 once - CASRAAGRSYNEQFF TGTGCCAGTAGGGCGGCTGGGCGCTCCTACAATGAGCAGTTCTTC
TRBJ2-1 TRBV15 once - CATSRDASGGGYEQFF TGTGCCACCAGCAGAGATGCGTCGGGGGGCGGATATGAGCAGTTCTTC
TRBJ2-1 TRBV27 - - CASSTPTKLKQFF TGTGCCAGCAGCACCCCGACAAAGTTGAAGCAGTTCTTC
TRBJ1-2 TRBV4-1 - - CASSQVGGNRASNYYGYTF TGCGCCAGCAGCCAAGTTGGAGGCAACAGGGCTTCAAATTACTATGGCTACACCTTC
TRBJ1-4 TRBV28 - - CASSSYGEKLFF TGTGCCAGCAGTTCCTACGGTGAAAAACTGTTTTTT
TRBJ1-5 TRBV12-3/TRBV12-4 - TRBD1 CASRLTGDQPQHF TGTGCCAGCAGGTTGACAGGGGATCAGCCCCAGCATTTT
TRBJ2-7 TRBV27 - - CASSSGDDLYEQYF TGTGCCAGCAGCTCGGGGGATGATCTCTACGAGCAGTACTTC
TRBJ2-3 TRBV28 - TRBD1 CASTSTGGGTDTQYF TGTGCCAGCACCTCGACAGGGGGCGGCACAGATACGCAGTATTTT
TRBJ2-6 TRBV19 - - CASSWDISGANVLTF TGTGCCAGTAGTTGGGACATCTCTGGGGCCAACGTCCTGACTTTC
TRBJ2-5 TRBV5-6 - TRBD2 CASSLELREEEETQYF TGTGCCAGCAGCTTGGAATTGCGGGAGGAGGAAGAGACCCAGTACTTC
TRBJ2-2 TRBV5-1 - - CASSRDFEAGELFF TGCGCCAGCAGCCGGGACTTCGAGGCCGGGGAGCTGTTTTTT
TRBJ1-2 TRBV5-8 - - CASSLAALDIRYGYTF TGTGCCAGCAGCTTGGCCGCTCTGGACATACGCTATGGCTACACCTTC
TRBJ1-1 TRBV15 once - CATSRDQGGTEAFF TGTGCCACCAGCAGAGATCAGGGAGGGACTGAAGCTTTCTTT
TRBJ1-1 TRBV13 - - CASSSGGLNTEAFF TGTGCCAGCAGCTCGGGTGGGTTGAACACTGAAGCTTTCTTT
TRBJ1-4 TRBV13 - - CASSPYPGPNNEKLFF TGTGCCAGCAGCCCCTATCCGGGTCCTAATAATGAAAAACTGTTTTTT
TRBJ2-3 TRBV6-1 - TRBD2 CASSEVVGASGADTQYF TGTGCCAGCAGTGAAGTGGTCGGTGCTAGCGGGGCAGATACGCAGTATTTT
TRBJ1-6 TRBV2 - TRBD1 CASTGRGQGVNSPLHF TGTGCCAGCACCGGTAGGGGACAGGGGGTTAATTCACCCCTCCACTTT
TRBJ1-1 TRBV2 once - CASRGGRLSNTEAFF TGTGCCAGCCGCGGTGGGCGGCTTTCGAACACTGAAGCTTTCTTT
TRBJ1-4 TRBV20-1 - - CSASTGGSLFF TGCAGTGCTAGTACGGGGGGCTCGCTGTTTTTT
TRBJ2-2 TRBV2 - TRBD2 CASSWREGPGELFF TGTGCCAGCAGCTGGCGGGAGGGCCCCGGGGAGCTGTTTTTT
TRBJ2-2 TRBV11-3 - TRBD2 CASSPGLANTGELFF TGTGCCAGCAGCCCCGGACTAGCTAACACCGGGGAGCTGTTTTTT
TRBJ1-1 TRBV18 - - CASSPGENTEAFF TGTGCCAGCTCACCAGGAGAGAACACTGAAGCTTTCTTT